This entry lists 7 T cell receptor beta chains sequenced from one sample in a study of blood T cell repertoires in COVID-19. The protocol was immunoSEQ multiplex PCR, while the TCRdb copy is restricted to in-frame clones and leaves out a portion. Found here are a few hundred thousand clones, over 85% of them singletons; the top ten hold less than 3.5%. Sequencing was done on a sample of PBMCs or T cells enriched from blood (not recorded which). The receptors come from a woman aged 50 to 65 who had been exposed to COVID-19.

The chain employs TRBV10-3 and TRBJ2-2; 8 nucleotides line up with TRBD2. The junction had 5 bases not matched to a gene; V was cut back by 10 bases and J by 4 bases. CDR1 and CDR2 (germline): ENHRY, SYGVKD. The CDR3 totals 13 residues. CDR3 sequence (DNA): TGTGCCACCAAAGCGGGGGTCACCGGGGAGCTGTTTTTT. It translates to CATKAGVTGELFF.

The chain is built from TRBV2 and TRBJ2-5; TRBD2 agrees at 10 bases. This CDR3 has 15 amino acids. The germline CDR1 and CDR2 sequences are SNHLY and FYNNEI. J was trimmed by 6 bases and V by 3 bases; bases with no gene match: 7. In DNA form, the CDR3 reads TGTGCCAGCAGTGACCCCTCTAGCGGGGGAAAGACCCAGTACTTC. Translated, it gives CASSDPSSGGKTQYF.

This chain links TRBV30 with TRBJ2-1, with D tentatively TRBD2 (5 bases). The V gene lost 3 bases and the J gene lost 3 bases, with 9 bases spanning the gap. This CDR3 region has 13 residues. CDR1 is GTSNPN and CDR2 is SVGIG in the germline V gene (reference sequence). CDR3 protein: CAWRSGNYNEQFF. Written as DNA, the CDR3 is TGTGCCTGGAGGTCCGGGAACTACAATGAGCAGTTCTTC.

CDR3 amino acids: CASSHRGFSMHEQFF. CDR3 DNA: TGTGCCAGCAGCCATCGGGGGTTTTCCATGCATGAGCAGTTCTTC. The gene calls are TRBV3-1 (or the pseudogene TRBV3-2) and TRBJ2-1, with D perhaps matching TRBD2 (6 bases). CDR1 and CDR2 from the germline V gene are LGHDT and YNNKEL (reference sequence). This CDR3 contains 15 residues. V lost 3 bases and J 8 bases, leaving 17 bases between the germline ends.

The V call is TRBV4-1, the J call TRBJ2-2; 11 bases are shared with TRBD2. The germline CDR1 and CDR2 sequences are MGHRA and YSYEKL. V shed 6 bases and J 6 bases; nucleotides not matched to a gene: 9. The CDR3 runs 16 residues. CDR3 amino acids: CASRLAPLAGAGELFF. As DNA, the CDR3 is TGCGCCAGCAGACTCGCGCCACTAGCGGGGGCCGGGGAGCTGTTTTTT.

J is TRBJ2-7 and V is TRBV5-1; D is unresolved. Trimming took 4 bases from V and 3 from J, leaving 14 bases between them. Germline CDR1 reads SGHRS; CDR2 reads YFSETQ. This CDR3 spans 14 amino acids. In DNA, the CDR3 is TGCGCCAGCAGCCCCCCAGCGCAAAACTACGAGCAGTACTTC. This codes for CASSPPAQNYEQYF.

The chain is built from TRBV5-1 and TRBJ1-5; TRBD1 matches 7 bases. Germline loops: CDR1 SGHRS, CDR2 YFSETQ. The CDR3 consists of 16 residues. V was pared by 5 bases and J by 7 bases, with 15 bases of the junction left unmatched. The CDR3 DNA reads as TGCGCCAGCAGGTTTAAAGGGACAGCCCTGGGGCAGCCCCAGCATTTT. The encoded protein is CASRFKGTALGQPQHF.